Described below is a single T cell receptor beta chain sequence and its context. Via MiXCR, TCRdb re-called the 5' RACE reads, giving one row per CDR3 protein. This repertoire shows roughly 400,000 distinct CDR3 sequences, roughly 18% found once; its top ten account for 20% to 25%. Germline V gives CDR1 LNHDA, CDR2 SQIVND (reference sequence). V was pared by 0 bases and J by 1 base, with 9 bases between. The CDR3 has 15 residues. This entry comes from a study of T-cell memory formation after mild COVID-19. As for the study in general: TCR clusters mostly belonged to single donors.

The sample comprised PBMCs or a T cell subset sorted from them (not recorded which). The rearrangement joins TRBV19 to TRBJ1-1, with TRBD1 as a possible D gene (5 bases). This receptor was identified in a young man who had mild COVID-19 (a few samples of this study predate the infection). Cell type and time point are not known. CDR3 coding DNA: TGTGCCAGTAGTATAGAAGGCAGGGAGAACACTGAAGCTTTCTTT. It encodes CASSIEGRENTEAFF.